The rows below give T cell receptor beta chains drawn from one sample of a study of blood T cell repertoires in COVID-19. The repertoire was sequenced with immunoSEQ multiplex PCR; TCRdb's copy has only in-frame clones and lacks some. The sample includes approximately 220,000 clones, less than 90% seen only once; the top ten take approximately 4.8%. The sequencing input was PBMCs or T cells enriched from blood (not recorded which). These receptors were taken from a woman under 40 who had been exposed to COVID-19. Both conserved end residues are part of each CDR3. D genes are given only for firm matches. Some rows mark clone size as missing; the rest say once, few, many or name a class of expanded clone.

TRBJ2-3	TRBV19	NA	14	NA	TGTGCCAGTAGTCCCCGTCGGGGGGCCTATACGCAGTATTTT	CASSPRRGAYTQYF
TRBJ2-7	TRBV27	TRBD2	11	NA	TGTGCCAGCGGGCTTGCGGGGGTGCAGTACTTC	CASGLAGVQYF
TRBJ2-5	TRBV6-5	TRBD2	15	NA	TGTGCCAGCAGTTATGGCGGGGGGGACCAAGAGACCCAGTACTTC	CASSYGGGDQETQYF
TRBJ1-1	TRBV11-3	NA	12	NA	TGTGCCAGCAGCTTAATGGGAGGAGAAGCTTTCTTT	CASSLMGGEAFF
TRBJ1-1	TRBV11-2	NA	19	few	TGTGCCAGCAGCTTGGCCCTCTGGCCGGGTAGTGCCATGAACACTGAAGCTTTCTTT	CASSLALWPGSAMNTEAFF
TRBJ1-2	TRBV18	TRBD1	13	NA	TGTGCCAGCTCACCGACAGGGGTCTATGGCTACACCTTC	CASSPTGVYGYTF
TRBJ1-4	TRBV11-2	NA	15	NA	TGTGCCAGCAGCTTAGACGGCCTCGGGAGGGAAAAACTGTTTTTT	CASSLDGLGREKLFF
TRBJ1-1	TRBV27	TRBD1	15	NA	TGTGCCAGCCGGCTCGGACAGGAATTGAACACTGAAGCTTTCTTT	CASRLGQELNTEAFF
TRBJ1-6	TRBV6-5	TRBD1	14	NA	TGTGCCAGCAGAGACAGGGGGAATAATTCACCCCTCCACTTT	CASRDRGNNSPLHF
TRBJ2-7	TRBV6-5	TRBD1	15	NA	TGTGCCAGCAGTCCGCTGGGACAGACGATCTACGAGCAGTACTTC	CASSPLGQTIYEQYF
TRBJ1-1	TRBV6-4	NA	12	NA	TGTGCCAGCCTTATGCGGGGGACTGAAGCTTTCTTT	CASLMRGTEAFF
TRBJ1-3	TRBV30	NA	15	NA	TGTGCCTGGAGTGTACGAGGGAACTCTGGAAACACCATATATTTT	CAWSVRGNSGNTIYF
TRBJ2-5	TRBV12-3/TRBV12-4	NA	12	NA	TGTGCCAGCAGTTTTACTAGCGAGACCCAGTACTTC	CASSFTSETQYF
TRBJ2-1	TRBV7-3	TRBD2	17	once	TGTGCCAGCAGCTCCAATCCCGGACTAGCGGGGACGAATGAGCAGTTCTTC	CASSSNPGLAGTNEQFF
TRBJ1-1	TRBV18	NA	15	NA	TGTGCCAGCTCACCAGAGGCGAGGGCGAACACTGAAGCTTTCTTT	CASSPEARANTEAFF
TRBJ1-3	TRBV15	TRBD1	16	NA	TGTGCCACCAGCAGACAGGGGGATTCTTCTGGAAACACCATATATTTT	CATSRQGDSSGNTIYF
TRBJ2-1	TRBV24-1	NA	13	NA	TGTGCCACCAGTGATTTGTGGAGCGGGGAGCAGTTCTTC	CATSDLWSGEQFF
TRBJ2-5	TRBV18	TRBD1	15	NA	TGTGCCAGCTTACCCTATCGGGACAGCCAAGAGACCCAGTACTTC	CASLPYRDSQETQYF
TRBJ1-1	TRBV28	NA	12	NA	TGTGCCAGCAGTTTATCTCGCACTGAAGCTTTCTTT	CASSLSRTEAFF
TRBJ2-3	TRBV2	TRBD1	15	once	TGTGCCAGCAGAGGACAGGGGGCGACCCTAGATACGCAGTATTTT	CASRGQGATLDTQYF
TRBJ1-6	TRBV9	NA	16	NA	TGTGCCAGCAGCGTAGGGTCGTCGCAGTATAATTCACCCCTCCACTTT	CASSVGSSQYNSPLHF
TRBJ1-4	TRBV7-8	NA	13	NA	TGTGCCAGCAGCTTCCGGGTGAATGAAAAACTGTTTTTT	CASSFRVNEKLFF